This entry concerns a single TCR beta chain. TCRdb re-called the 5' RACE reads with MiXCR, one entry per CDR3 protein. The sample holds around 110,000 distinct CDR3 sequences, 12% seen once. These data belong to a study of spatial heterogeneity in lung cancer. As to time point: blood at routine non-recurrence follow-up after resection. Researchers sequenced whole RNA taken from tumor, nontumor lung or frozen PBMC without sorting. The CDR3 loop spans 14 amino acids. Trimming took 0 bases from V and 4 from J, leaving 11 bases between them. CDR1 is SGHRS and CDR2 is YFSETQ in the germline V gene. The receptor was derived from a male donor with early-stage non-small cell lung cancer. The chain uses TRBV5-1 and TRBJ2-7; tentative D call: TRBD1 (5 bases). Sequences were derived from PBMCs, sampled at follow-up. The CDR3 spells CASSLGQQGYEQYF. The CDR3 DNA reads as TGCGCCAGCAGCTTGGGACAGCAAGGATACGAGCAGTACTTC.